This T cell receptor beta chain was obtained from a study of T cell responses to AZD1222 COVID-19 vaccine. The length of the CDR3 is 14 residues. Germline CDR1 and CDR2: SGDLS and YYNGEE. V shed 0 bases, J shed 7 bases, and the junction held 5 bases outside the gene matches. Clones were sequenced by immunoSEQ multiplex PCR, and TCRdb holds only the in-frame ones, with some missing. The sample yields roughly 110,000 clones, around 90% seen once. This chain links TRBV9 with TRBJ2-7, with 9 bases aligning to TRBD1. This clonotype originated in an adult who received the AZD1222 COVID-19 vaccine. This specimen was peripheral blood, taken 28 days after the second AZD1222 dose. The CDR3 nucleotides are TGTGCCAGCAGCGTAGGACGGACAGGGGTTGAGCAGTACTTC. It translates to CASSVGRTGVEQYF.